Shown below are 14 T cell receptor beta chains from a single sample sequenced in a study of blood T cell repertoires in COVID-19 (dated by TCRdb to about 2020). Libraries were made using the immunoSEQ multiplex PCR assay. Drawn from immuneACCESS, this table holds only the in-frame rearrangements with V and J called that TCRdb kept. Clones are partly lost; checked studies trace under half to an unresolved V gene and leave the rest unexplained. This sample lists 360,000 or so clones; around 90% were detected once. 3% to 4.5% of the sample is in the top ten clones. Source material: peripheral blood. The receptors shown here come from a woman aged 55-69 years with COVID-19, enrolled during active disease.

This clone was observed a single time. The rearrangement joins TRBV18 to TRBJ1-3; TRBD1 matches at 7 bases. In germline, CDR1 is KGHSH, CDR2 LQKENI. Trimming took 2 bases from V and 5 from J; bases not matched to a gene: 9. This CDR3 is built from 16 residues. The DNA for the CDR3 is TGTGCCAGCTCACCATACGGCACAGGGGAACGAAACACCATATATTTT. Protein sequence: CASSPYGTGERNTIYF.

The chain carries TRBV7-3 and TRBJ1-1; TRBD1 matches at 8 bases. Germline V lookup: CDR1 SGHTA, CDR2 FQGTGA. There are 13 residues in the CDR3. Trimming at V came to 5 bases and at J to 4 bases, leaving 3 bases not matched to a gene. CDR3 loop: CASSPTGGTEAFF. The DNA of the CDR3 is TGTGCCAGCAGCCCCACAGGGGGCACTGAAGCTTTCTTT.

This rearrangement joins TRBV7-9 to TRBJ1-2, with D possibly matching TRBD1 (6 bases). CDR1 and CDR2 from the germline V gene are SEHNR and FQNEAQ (reference sequence). Trimming removed 1 base from V and 5 bases from J, with 11 bases in between. This CDR3 is built from 14 residues. The CDR3 region is CASSLEGGSYGYTF. The DNA for the CDR3 is TGTGCCAGCAGCTTAGAAGGGGGATCATATGGCTACACCTTC.

The gene calls are TRBV27 and TRBJ1-5; D uncertain. The CDR3 sequence is 17 residues long. V was shortened by 0 bases and J by 0 bases, with 12 bases between the two germline ends. Germline lookup yields CDR1 MNHEY and CDR2 SMNVEV (reference sequence). DNA of the CDR3: TGTGCCAGCAGTTTATCGGGAGGGATATATAGCAATCAGCCCCAGCATTTT. This sequence encodes CASSLSGGIYSNQPQHF.

The rearrangement links TRBV5-1 to TRBJ2-7, with a possible D match to TRBD2 (6 bases). Trimming shortened V by 5 bases and J by 0 bases, and 12 bases separated the two germline ends. Looked up from germline, CDR1 is SGHRS and CDR2 is YFSETQ. This CDR3 has 14 amino acids. The DNA of the CDR3 is TGCGCCAGCAGTATGGCAGCGGGCTCCTACGAGCAGTACTTC. Translated: CASSMAAGSYEQYF.

The chain has TRBV5-5 and TRBJ1-5; 7 bases match TRBD1. J gave up 0 bases and V 3 bases, and 3 bases lay outside the gene matches. The CDR3 runs to 15 residues. Germline assignment: CDR1 SGHKS and CDR2 YYEKEE (reference sequence). CDR3 amino acids: CASSSGTDSNQPQHF. In nucleotides, the CDR3 is TGTGCCAGCAGCTCGGGGACAGATAGCAATCAGCCCCAGCATTTT.

J is TRBJ1-2 and V is TRBV30; D not certain. The CDR3 has 11 residues. Trimming stripped 0 bases from V and 7 bases from J, with 6 bases between. Looked up from germline, CDR1 is GTSNPN and CDR2 is SVGIG (reference sequence). The CDR3 sequence is CAWSVYSGYTF. Written as DNA, the CDR3 is TGTGCCTGGAGTGTTTATAGTGGCTACACCTTC.

This chain connects TRBV24-1 to TRBJ2-2; TRBD2 matches at 9 bases. This CDR3 comprises 17 residues. The trim removed 3 bases at V and 3 bases at J, leaving 7 bases unmatched. CDR1 is KGHDR, CDR2 SFDVKD, per germline. The CDR3 reads CATSDTAGGKYTGELFF. The CDR3 region has the DNA TGTGCCACCAGTGATACAGCGGGGGGCAAATACACCGGGGAGCTGTTTTTT.

The sample holds one count of this clone. The gene calls are TRBV7-2 and TRBJ1-4, with TRBD1 matching over 7 bases. After removal of 0 bases from V and 8 bases from J, the junction contained 6 bases not matched to a gene. Looked up from germline, CDR1 is SGHTA and CDR2 is FQGNSA. This CDR3 spans 15 amino acids. The CDR3 spells CASSLARQGTEKLFF. CDR3 sequence (DNA): TGTGCCAGCAGCTTAGCGCGACAGGGTACGGAAAAACTGTTTTTT. The variable domain in full, completed from reference TRBV7-2 and TRBJ1-4, reads GAGVSQSPSNKVTEKGKDVELRCDPISGHTALYWYRQSLGQGLEFLIYFQGNSAPDKSGLPSDRFSAERTGGSVSTLTIQRTQQEDSAVYLCASSLARQGTEKLFFGSGTQLSVL.

CDR3 in amino acids: CSVTGTGVPGANVLTF. The CDR3 DNA follows: TGCAGCGTCACCGGGACAGGGGTCCCTGGGGCCAACGTCCTGACTTTC. V is TRBV29-1 and J is TRBJ2-6; 10 bases line up with TRBD1. The CDR3 length is 16 residues. The V and J ends lost 6 bases and 2 bases, in that order; junction bases with no gene match: 7. Per germline, CDR1 SQVTM and CDR2 ANQGSEA.

The J gene is TRBJ2-7, the V gene TRBV6-6; perhaps TRBD2 as D (6 bases). Germline assignment: CDR1 MNHNY and CDR2 SVGAGI (reference sequence). The CDR3 totals 14 residues. Deletions cut 6 bases from V and 4 bases from J, with 16 bases between. CDR3 residues: CASRSGTGAYEQYF. In DNA, the CDR3 is TGTGCCAGCAGGTCCGGGACTGGGGCTTACGAGCAGTACTTC.

This clone was recorded once. The chain is built from TRBV9 and TRBJ1-5; D gene unclear. Trimming took 0 bases from V and 4 from J, leaving 5 bases between them. The germline V gene has CDR1 SGDLS and CDR2 YYNGEE. This CDR3 is built from 13 residues. The CDR3 DNA is TGTGCCAGCAGCGTAGGGCCTAATCAGCCCCAGCATTTT. Its translation: CASSVGPNQPQHF.

The gene calls are TRBV27 and TRBJ1-1; TRBD1 matches at 8 bases. The V gene end was trimmed by 4 bases and the J gene end by 1 base; junction bases not matched to a gene: 8. CDR3 length equals 16 residues. The germline gives CDR1 MNHEY, CDR2 SMNVEV (reference sequence). The CDR3 sequence: CASSSPWGTGNTEAFF. The CDR3 coding sequence is TGTGCCAGCAGTTCGCCATGGGGGACAGGGAACACTGAAGCTTTCTTT.

The chain recombines TRBV5-1 with TRBJ1-2, with TRBD1 as a possible D gene (5 bases). This CDR3 contains 14 residues. Germline CDR1 is SGHRS and CDR2 is YFSETQ. V was clipped by 0 bases and J by 6 bases, with 12 bases between them. The CDR3 sequence is CASSLEAGRDGYTF. Here the CDR3 DNA reads TGCGCCAGCAGCTTGGAGGCGGGGCGGGATGGCTACACCTTC.